Presented here are 13 T cell receptor beta chains from one specimen sequenced in a study of blood T cells in healthy people across ages. Using a J-beta primer mix together with a sample-barcoded 5' primer, a second PCR was run for about 6 to 12 cycles. MiXCR was run by TCRdb on the 5' RACE reads, yielding one entry per CDR3 protein. The profile shows roughly 700,000 distinct CDR3 sequences, 20% to 25% of them singletons. This sample was also put to use in a study of T cells of mothers and their children.

Sequencing input: blood. All receptors come from a boy aged 5-17 years in good health.

This chain uses TRBV28 with TRBJ2-7, with D perhaps TRBD1 (6 bases). Germline values: CDR1 MDHEN, CDR2 SYDVKM. V was trimmed by 4 bases and J by 6 bases, leaving 16 bases between them. This CDR3 has 14 residues. CDR3 nucleotide sequence: TGTGCCAGCAGTTCCTACAGGGATCCGCGCGAGCAGTACTTC. It yields the protein CASSSYRDPREQYF.

The chain carries TRBV29-1 and TRBJ1-4; D is possibly TRBD1 (5 bases). CDR1 is SQVTM and CDR2 is ANQGSEA in the germline V gene. V shed 6 bases and J shed 7 bases, with 18 bases lying between them. This CDR3 has 14 amino acids. CDR3 DNA sequence: TGCAGCGTGCATGACGGGGGTTTCGGTGAAAAACTGTTTTTT. Translation: CSVHDGGFGEKLFF. Combining the CDR3 with reference TRBV29-1 and TRBJ1-4 gives the whole variable domain SAVISQKPSRDICQRGTSLTIQCQVDSQVTMMFWYRQQPGQSLTLIATANQGSEATYESGFVIDKFPISRPNLTFSTLTVSNMSPEDSSIYLCSVHDGGFGEKLFFGSGTQLSVL.

The gene calls are TRBV4-3 and TRBJ2-1, with TRBD2 identical over 9 bases. The CDR3 is 17 amino acids. The germline CDR1 and CDR2 sequences are LGHNA and YSLEER. V shed 4 bases and J 7 bases; nucleotides not matched to a gene: 14. CDR3 nucleotide sequence: TGCGCCAGCAGCCCCCGGGTAGCGGGGGTTTCGGGGAATGAGCAGTTCTTC. Its translation: CASSPRVAGVSGNEQFF.

This chain links TRBV6-6 with TRBJ2-1; D perhaps matches TRBD1 (5 bases). Trimming took off 6 bases at V and 8 bases at J, with 17 bases between the two ends. CDR3 length: 14 amino acids. Per germline, CDR1 MNHNY and CDR2 SVGAGI (reference sequence). CDR3 coding DNA: TGTGCCAGCAGGGACACTCTGGCTTGGGATGAGCAGTTCTTC. Protein: CASRDTLAWDEQFF.

The chain has TRBV9 and TRBJ2-1, with D uncertain. The CDR3 is made up of 15 amino acids. Trimming pared 0 bases from V and 5 bases from J, leaving 12 bases between. The germline V gene has CDR1 SGDLS and CDR2 YYNGEE. The CDR3 loop reads CASSVDSRWDNEQFF. Here the CDR3 DNA reads TGTGCCAGCAGCGTAGATTCCAGGTGGGACAATGAGCAGTTCTTC.

This clonotype was counted a few times. The chain recombines TRBV27 with TRBJ2-7; D remains unclear. Germline CDR1 and CDR2: MNHEY and SMNVEV (reference sequence). Trimming shortened V by 8 bases and J by 6 bases, and 14 bases separated the two germline ends. The CDR3 is made up of 12 amino acids. CDR3 in DNA: TGTGCCAGCGGCTTGCTCGGATCCGAGCAGTACTTC. Encoded protein: CASGLLGSEQYF.

There are a few counts of this clonotype. The chain carries TRBV18 and TRBJ2-5; D gene unclear. Germline V lookup: CDR1 KGHSH, CDR2 LQKENI. The CDR3 length is 16 residues. The V end was cut by 3 bases, the J end by 0 bases, with 14 bases between. CDR3 region: CASSPLARTYQETQYF. The CDR3 nucleotides are TGTGCCAGCTCACCCCTCGCAAGGACGTACCAAGAGACCCAGTACTTC.

CDR3: CASSLEGRGFTDTQYF. CDR3 sequence (DNA): TGTGCCAGCAGCTTGGAAGGCAGGGGTTTTACAGATACGCAGTATTTT. The chain couples TRBV5-4 to TRBJ2-3, with a possible D match to TRBD1 (6 bases). The CDR3 runs to 16 residues. Germline V gene sequence: CDR1 SGHNT, CDR2 YYREEE (reference sequence). The ends were cut back, 0 bases at V and 3 bases at J, with 14 bases in the middle.

J is TRBJ1-3 and V is TRBV5-1, with D perhaps matching TRBD1 (5 bases). Per germline, CDR1 SGHRS and CDR2 YFSETQ. Trimming removed 1 base at V and 4 bases at J, with 6 bases between. The length of the CDR3 is 13 residues. The CDR3 region is CASSLNRGNTIYF. The CDR3 nucleotides are TGCGCCAGCAGCTTGAACAGGGGAAACACCATATATTTT.

The chain links TRBV7-8 to TRBJ2-1; 7 bases line up with TRBD1. This CDR3 spans 16 amino acids. Germline V gene lookup returns CDR1 SGHVS and CDR2 FQNEAQ. Losses at the gene ends were 1 base for V and 6 bases for J; bases not matched to a gene: 9. CDR3 nucleotide sequence: TGTGCCAGCAGCTTAGTTGTCGGGACAGATAGCAATGAGCAGTTCTTC. Translation: CASSLVVGTDSNEQFF.

V gene TRBV27 combines with J gene TRBJ2-1; D gene ambiguous. This CDR3 has 12 amino acids. Germline V gene lookup returns CDR1 MNHEY and CDR2 SMNVEV (reference sequence). Trimming left V 6 bases short and J 9 bases short, with 12 bases between. Here the CDR3 reads CASSPNVGEQFF. The CDR3 DNA reads TGTGCCAGCAGCCCGAATGTCGGTGAGCAGTTCTTC.

The CDR3 protein is CASSETGHSKTREKLFF. CDR3 nucleotide sequence: TGTGCCAGCAGCGAAACCGGACATAGCAAGACGAGAGAAAAACTGTTTTTT. The rearrangement joins TRBV9 to TRBJ1-4, with a tentative D call TRBD1 (5 bases). Trimming took off 3 bases at V and 8 bases at J, with 23 bases between the two ends. This CDR3 has 17 residues. CDR1 and CDR2 from the germline V gene are SGDLS and YYNGEE.

For this clonotype: This likely comes from a read error, as the CDR3 has no conserved phenylalanine or tryptophan at its end. CDR3 nucleotide sequence: TGTGCCAGCAGCTTAACCCTAGATCAAGAGACCCAGTACCTC. Protein sequence: CASSLTLDQETQYL. V usage is TRBV7-8 and J usage is TRBJ2-5; D ambiguous. This CDR3 spans 14 amino acids. CDR1 and CDR2 (germline): SGHVS, FQNEAQ. Between the trimmed V and J ends, which lost 2 bases and 2 bases, there was a span of 9 bases.